The T cell receptor (beta chain) under discussion was sequenced for a study of cytomegalovirus exposure and HLA in healthy donors. Profiling relied on immunoSEQ multiplex PCR, and the TCRdb table lists in-frame clones only, not all of them. Among 150,000 to 200,000 clones, more than 75% were seen once, and the ten largest hold approximately 1.5%. Study-level findings and limits: It was confirmed in vitro that a few of the CMV-associated chains were specific for CMV antigens. The investigators catalogued 160 or so TCR beta chains as cytomegalovirus-associated.

Concerning this clone: What it recognizes is unknown.

The sequenced material came from PBMCs. The clonotype was recovered from a woman under 30 in good health and CMV-seronegative.

The CDR3, as DNA: TGCAGTGCCAGTATTGAGACCCAGTACTTC. Its translation is CSASIETQYF. The V gene is TRBV20-1, the J gene TRBJ2-5; D uncertain. V was clipped by 6 bases and J by 5 bases, with 7 bases between them. The CDR3 totals 10 residues. Germline V gene lookup returns CDR1 DFQATT and CDR2 SNEGSKA (reference sequence).